Below, 3 T cell receptor beta chains from the same sample are listed, as sequenced in a study of chemoradiotherapy in HPV16-positive cancers. Libraries were prepared by immunoSEQ multiplex PCR; TCRdb keeps only in-frame clonotypes and omits some of them. The table lists roughly 19,000 clones, about 90% of them singletons. Sample: blood, taken from a patient who underwent chemoradiotherapy. These receptors were obtained from a human donor with HPV-associated anogenital cancer.

The V gene is TRBV11-2, the J gene TRBJ1-1; 9 nucleotides match TRBD1. Germline CDR1 is SGHAT and CDR2 is FQNNGV. Trimming took 5 bases from V and 3 from J; bases not matched to a gene: 4. CDR3 length: 14 amino acids. CDR3 DNA sequence: TGTGCCAGCAGCAGCCGGGACAGGGACACTGAAGCTTTCTTT. It is translated as CASSSRDRDTEAFF.

This chain links TRBV29-1 with TRBJ2-6; a possible D gene is TRBD1 (6 bases). There are 15 residues in the CDR3. CDR1 and CDR2 (germline): SQVTM, ANQGSEA. V shed 4 bases and J shed 4 bases, with 14 bases lying between them. CDR3 sequence reads: CSVGEQGSGANVLTF. CDR3 sequence (DNA): TGCAGCGTTGGGGAACAGGGCTCCGGGGCCAACGTCCTGACTTTC.

J is TRBJ2-7 and V is TRBV7-2, with TRBD1 identical over 9 bases. Germline CDR1 SGHTA, CDR2 FQGNSA. V trimming: 5 bases; J trimming: 6 bases; junction bases outside the gene matches: 11. This CDR3 is built from 15 residues. CDR3 protein: CASSRQGQGPLEQYF. The DNA of the CDR3 is TGTGCCAGCAGCCGTCAGGGACAGGGCCCCCTCGAGCAGTACTTC.